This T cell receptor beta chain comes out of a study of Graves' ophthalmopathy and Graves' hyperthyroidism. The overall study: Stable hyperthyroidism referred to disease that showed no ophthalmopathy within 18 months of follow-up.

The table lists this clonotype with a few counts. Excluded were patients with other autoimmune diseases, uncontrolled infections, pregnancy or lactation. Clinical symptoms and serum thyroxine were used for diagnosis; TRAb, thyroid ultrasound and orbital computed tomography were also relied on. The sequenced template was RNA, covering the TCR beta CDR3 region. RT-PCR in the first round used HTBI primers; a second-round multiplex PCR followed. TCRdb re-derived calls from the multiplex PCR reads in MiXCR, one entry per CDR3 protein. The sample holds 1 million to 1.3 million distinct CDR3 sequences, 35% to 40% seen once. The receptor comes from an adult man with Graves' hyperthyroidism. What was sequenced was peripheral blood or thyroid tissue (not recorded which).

The CDR3 sequence: CASSGPGANVLTF. The DNA for the CDR3 is TGTGCCAGCAGTGGACCTGGGGCCAACGTCCTGACTTTC. The rearrangement uses TRBV2 and TRBJ2-6, with D unresolved. V was pared by 4 bases and J by 2 bases, with 3 bases between. Looked up from germline, CDR1 is SNHLY and CDR2 is FYNNEI. The CDR3 runs to 13 residues.